The 9 T cell receptor beta chains given below trace back to one sample, sequenced in a study of T cell repertoires and Cas9 in healthy adults. Measured with immunoSEQ multiplex PCR; TCRdb has only the in-frame clones, and not every one. Of hundreds of clones listed, approximately 90% are singletons. The sequencing sample was made of SpCas9-reactive Tregs (CD4+, CD25+, CD127-, CD137+, CD154-) from PBMCs; culture status not recorded. These receptors all come from a human donor in good health.

The J gene is TRBJ2-1, the V gene TRBV5-1; possibly TRBD1 for D (6 bases). This CDR3 has 16 amino acids. V was shortened by 4 bases and J by 3 bases, with 17 bases between the two germline ends. From germline, CDR1 is SGHRS and CDR2 YFSETQ. CDR3 sequence: CASSPGWDTLYNEQFF. The CDR3 DNA is TGCGCCAGCAGCCCGGGTTGGGACACGCTCTACAATGAGCAGTTCTTC. Full variable domain (rest looked up from reference TRBV5-1 and TRBJ2-1): KAGVTQTPRYLIKTRGQQVTLSCSPISGHRSVSWYQQTPGQGLQFLFEYFSETQRNKGNFPGRFSGRQFSNSRSEMNVSTLELGDSALYLCASSPGWDTLYNEQFFGPGTRLTVL.

This clone turned up a few times. V is TRBV21-1 and J is TRBJ1-3; TRBD1, the table's D call, lacks a check against the DNA. TRBV21-1 is designated a pseudogene. This CDR3 region has 19 residues. Here the CDR3 reads CASSTPPGTANLYRNTIYF. The DNA for the CDR3 is TGTGCCAGCAGCACGCCACCTGGGACAGCTAATCTGTATAGAAACACCATATATTTT.

The gene calls are TRBV28 and TRBJ2-3; D is perhaps TRBD1 or TRBD2 (5 bases each). CDR3 length: 19 residues. Germline lookup yields CDR1 MDHEN and CDR2 SYDVKM. V was cut by 5 bases and J by 3 bases, with 27 bases left in between. DNA of the CDR3: TGTGCCAGCAGTCCTATTGTCATCTCTGGGGGTGTCAGGACAGATACGCAGTATTTT. Amino acids: CASSPIVISGGVRTDTQYF.

The chain employs TRBV21-1 and TRBJ2-6; TRBD2, the table's D call, lacks a check against the DNA. TRBV21-1 is termed a pseudogene. This CDR3 spans 15 amino acids. The chain's CDR3 is CASSKRDSGANVLTF. CDR3 coding DNA: TGTGCCAGCAGCAAACGGGACTCTGGGGCCAACGTCCTGACTTTC.

This sequence joins TRBV7-2 and TRBJ1-1; no definite D call. V gave up 0 bases and J gave up 7 bases, with 6 bases separating them. Germline CDR1 is SGHTA and CDR2 is FQGNSA. CDR3 length: 12 residues. CDR3 sequence (DNA): TGTGCCAGCAGCTTAGCGGATTATGAAGCTTTCTTT. This codes for CASSLADYEAFF.

The rearrangement joins TRBV10-1 to TRBJ1-2; D is uncertain. The CDR3 length is 17 residues. Germline CDR1 reads WNHNN; CDR2 reads SYGVQD (reference sequence). V lost 5 bases to trimming and J lost 4 bases, with 23 bases between them. The CDR3 loop is CASSYSGRSRKTYGYTF. CDR3 coding DNA: TGCGCCAGCAGTTACTCGGGAAGGTCACGAAAGACCTATGGCTACACCTTC.

This clone showed up just once. The chain employs TRBV6-1 and TRBJ2-7, with 9 bases identical to TRBD1. The junction had 3 bases not matched to a gene; V was cut back by 5 bases and J by 1 base. The CDR3 covers 14 residues. Germline CDR1 MNHNS, CDR2 SASEGT. The CDR3 DNA reads as TGTGCCAGCAGTTCGGACAGGGGATCCTACGAGCAGTACTTC. It yields the protein CASSSDRGSYEQYF.

The gene calls are TRBV28 and TRBJ2-7, with 9 bases lining up with TRBD1. The CDR3 length is 15 residues. Per germline, CDR1 MDHEN and CDR2 SYDVKM. J was trimmed by 4 bases and V by 2 bases; bases with no gene match: 6. Here the CDR3 reads CASSLGSQGAYEQYF. CDR3 bases: TGTGCCAGCAGTTTAGGGTCACAGGGGGCATACGAGCAGTACTTC.

The chain recombines TRBV12-1 with TRBJ2-6; the DNA was not compared with TRBD1, the D call given in the table. TRBV12-1 constitutes a pseudogene. CDR3 length: 18 amino acids. The CDR3 DNA reads TGTGCCAGCAGCCATTCTTCTATAGGACAAAGTCGGGCCAACGTCCTGACTTTC. It codes for CASSHSSIGQSRANVLTF.